These 31 T cell receptor beta chains were sequenced from one sample in a study of cytotoxic CD8 clonotypes in ibrutinib-treated CLL. TCRdb's table, derived via immunoSEQ multiplex PCR, lists solely in-frame clones and lacks some. Of roughly 40,000 clones in the sample, 55% to 80% were seen once. The input for sequencing was PBMCs, taken at disease progression, from a patient treated with ibrutinib. The receptors stem from a human donor with chronic lymphocytic leukemia.

A few counts support this clone. The chain couples TRBV21-1 to TRBJ2-1; the table's TRBD2 call for D was not verified on the DNA. TRBV21-1 has pseudogene status. The CDR3 runs to 18 residues. The CDR3, as DNA: TGTGCCAGCAGCATTTTTTCCCTTGTGGGAGCCTTTACAATGAAGCAGTTCTTC. Protein sequence: CASSIFSLVGAFTMKQFF.

This chain joins TRBV19 and TRBJ1-5, with D unresolved. Germline V lookup: CDR1 LNHDA, CDR2 SQIVND (reference sequence). Deletions cut 3 bases from V and 3 bases from J, with 9 bases between. CDR3 size: 14 residues. The CDR3 sequence is CASSMASYNQPQHF. The CDR3 DNA reads TGTGCCAGTAGTATGGCCAGCTACAATCAGCCCCAGCATTTT.

The chain couples TRBV4-2 to TRBJ2-3; TRBD1 agrees at 10 bases. J lost 4 bases, V lost 2 bases, and 6 bases had no gene match. Germline-derived CDR1 and CDR2 are LGHNA and YNFKEQ. This CDR3 is built from 16 residues. This chain's CDR3 is CASSQPRDRGSDTQYF. The DNA for the CDR3 is TGTGCCAGCAGCCAACCCCGGGACAGGGGTTCAGATACGCAGTATTTT.

Concerning this clone: The junction shows a germline mismatch at one end, possibly a read error. This chain joins TRBV6-4 and TRBJ2-5; TRBD2 aligns across 8 bases. Germline loops: CDR1 MRHNA, CDR2 SNTAGT. The CDR3 sequence is 14 residues long. CDR3 in DNA: TGTGCCGGCAGAGGGGGACTAGTGGAAGAGACCCAGTACTTC. This encodes CAGRGGLVEETQYF.

The chain has TRBV28 and TRBJ1-4; D is ambiguous. The CDR3 extends over 14 amino acids. In germline, CDR1 is MDHEN, CDR2 SYDVKM. Trimming stripped 4 bases from V and 7 bases from J, with 13 bases between. In DNA form, the CDR3 reads TGTGCCAGCAGTTCCCCGACTACGGGTGAAAAACTGTTTTTT. Encoded protein: CASSSPTTGEKLFF.

The chain's CDR3 is CASSVFGSNEKLFF. CDR3 sequence (DNA): TGTGCCAGCAGCGTATTCGGATCTAATGAAAAACTGTTTTTT. V gene TRBV11-3 combines with J gene TRBJ1-4, with D uncertain. The germline CDR1 and CDR2 sequences are SGHNT and YENEEA. CDR3 length: 14 amino acids. Trimming took 5 bases from V and 3 from J, leaving 10 bases between them.

V and J are TRBV9 and TRBJ2-1, with a tentative D call TRBD2 (6 bases). This CDR3 contains 15 residues. Germline CDR1 is SGDLS and CDR2 is YYNGEE. Trimming stripped 0 bases from V and 8 bases from J, with 15 bases between. This CDR3 reads CASSVGRGGGDEQFF. The CDR3 DNA is TGTGCCAGCAGCGTAGGTCGCGGAGGAGGGGATGAGCAGTTCTTC.

This clone turned up a few times. The V call is TRBV7-8, the J call TRBJ1-4; 7 positions agree with TRBD1. The CDR3 spans 15 residues. The V segment lost 5 bases and the J segment 6 bases; nucleotides outside the gene matches: 9. CDR1 is SGHVS, CDR2 FQNEAQ, per germline. CDR3 in amino acids: CASSPGGSGYEKLFF. In DNA, the CDR3 is TGTGCCAGCAGCCCAGGGGGTTCTGGCTATGAAAAACTGTTTTTT.

The table lists this clone with a few counts. This sequence joins TRBV5-4 and TRBJ2-1; D is ambiguous. The CDR3 totals 14 residues. Germline CDR1 reads SGHNT; CDR2 reads YYREEE (reference sequence). Trimming left V 0 bases short and J 4 bases short, with 8 bases between. In DNA form, the CDR3 reads TGTGCCAGCAGCTTGGATTACCAATACAATGAGCAGTTCTTC. This translates into CASSLDYQYNEQFF.

The V call is TRBV5-1, the J call TRBJ2-2, with D perhaps TRBD1 (5 bases). Per germline, CDR1 SGHRS and CDR2 YFSETQ. V was clipped by 5 bases and J by 1 base, with 21 bases between them. The CDR3 contains 18 residues. Here the CDR3 reads CASRGAPGQAWNTGELFF. Written as DNA, the CDR3 is TGCGCCAGCAGAGGGGCCCCTGGACAAGCCTGGAACACCGGGGAGCTGTTTTTT.

This clone was recorded a few times. The V gene is TRBV2, the J gene TRBJ2-1; D uncertain. The V end was cut by 4 bases, the J end by 3 bases, with 13 bases between. The CDR3 loop spans 15 amino acids. Germline V gene sequence: CDR1 SNHLY, CDR2 FYNNEI. The CDR3 bases are TGTGCCAGCAGTGGGGTTGGGTACGGCTACAATGAGCAGTTCTTC. Protein product: CASSGVGYGYNEQFF.

The chain recombines TRBV4-3 with TRBJ2-7, with D perhaps matching TRBD1 or TRBD2 (5 bases each). This CDR3 comprises 13 residues. The V end lost 1 base, the J end lost 6 bases, and 10 bases lay between the germline ends. In germline, CDR1 is LGHNA, CDR2 YSLEER. CDR3 coding DNA: TGCGCCAGCAGCCAAGTTTTTGGGACCGAGCAGTACTTC. This codes for CASSQVFGTEQYF.

The chain's CDR3 is CASSLVGLAALSTDTQYF. The CDR3 bases are TGTGCCAGCAGCCTAGTGGGACTAGCGGCCCTTAGCACAGATACGCAGTATTTT. The chain combines TRBV11-2 with TRBJ2-3; 11 positions match TRBD2. Germline values: CDR1 SGHAT, CDR2 FQNNGV. The V gene end was trimmed by 5 bases and the J gene end by 0 bases; junction bases not matched to a gene: 10. The CDR3 sequence is 18 residues long. Full variable domain (rest looked up from reference TRBV11-2 and TRBJ2-3): EAGVAQSPRYKIIEKRQSVAFWCNPISGHATLYWYQQILGQGPKLLIQFQNNGVVDDSQLPKDRFSAERLKGVDSTLKIQPAKLEDSAVYLCASSLVGLAALSTDTQYFGPGTRLTVL.

This clone was counted a single time. The gene calls are TRBV9 and TRBJ1-2; D unclear. Trimming removed 3 bases at V and 10 bases at J, with 10 bases between. In germline, CDR1 is SGDLS, CDR2 YYNGEE. This CDR3 is built from 11 residues. CDR3 sequence reads: CASSARGSYTF. CDR3 sequence (DNA): TGTGCCAGCAGCGCTCGAGGGTCCTACACCTTC.

By share, this clone counts as medium-sized. The chain combines TRBV7-9 with TRBJ1-1, with D uncertain. The length of the CDR3 is 14 residues. The germline gives CDR1 SEHNR, CDR2 FQNEAQ (reference sequence). V was trimmed by 5 bases and J by 6 bases, leaving 16 bases between them. The DNA of the CDR3 is TGTGCCAGCAGCCTTCAGGCTCGTGTATCTGAAGCTTTCTTT. It translates to CASSLQARVSEAFF.

V gene TRBV11-3 combines with J gene TRBJ2-1, with 15 bases lining up with TRBD2. The CDR3 spans 16 residues. J was trimmed by 5 bases and V by 5 bases; bases with no gene match: 4. Germline V gene lookup returns CDR1 SGHNT and CDR2 YENEEA. The CDR3 DNA follows: TGTGCCAGCAGCCAGGGACTAGCGGGAGGAAACAATGAGCAGTTCTTC. It encodes CASSQGLAGGNNEQFF.

The table lists this clone with a few counts. The chain joins TRBV6-1 to TRBJ1-5, with a weak D call TRBD1 (6 bases). Between the trimmed V and J ends, which lost 6 bases and 2 bases, there was a span of 11 bases. CDR1 is MNHNS, CDR2 SASEGT, per germline. The CDR3 has 14 amino acids. This CDR3 is CASRPRTGNQPQHF. Here the CDR3 DNA reads TGTGCCAGCAGGCCCCGGACAGGCAATCAGCCCCAGCATTTT.

The gene calls are TRBV5-1 and TRBJ1-5; TRBD1 might be the D (6 bases). This CDR3 is 16 amino acids long. The germline CDR1 and CDR2 sequences are SGHRS and YFSETQ. V lost 4 bases and J 2 bases, leaving 16 bases between the germline ends. This CDR3 reads CASSPEGGGGNQPQHF. The CDR3 DNA reads TGCGCCAGCAGCCCAGAAGGGGGGGGTGGCAATCAGCCCCAGCATTTT.

To note about this clone: This same CDR3 is encoded by further DNA sequences in the sample. DNA of the CDR3: TGCAGCGTCCTAAAGCTAGCGGGAGTTGCCTACGAGCAGTACTTC. This translates into CSVLKLAGVAYEQYF. The gene calls are TRBV29-1 and TRBJ2-7, with 10 bases that match TRBD2. Looked up from germline, CDR1 is SQVTM and CDR2 is ANQGSEA. The CDR3 runs 15 residues. V was pared by 6 bases and J by 2 bases, with 10 bases of the junction left unmatched.

The chain recombines TRBV5-1 with TRBJ1-1; 7 positions match TRBD1. CDR1 and CDR2 from the germline V gene are SGHRS and YFSETQ. V gave up 4 bases and J gave up 3 bases; unmatched junction bases: 3. The CDR3 sequence is 13 residues long. As DNA, the CDR3 is TGCGCCAGCAGCCTTCAGGGGGACACTGAAGCTTTCTTT. Protein: CASSLQGDTEAFF.

This clone was counted ten times or more. The rearrangement joins TRBV11-2 to TRBJ1-1; D ambiguous. Germline V gene sequence: CDR1 SGHAT, CDR2 FQNNGV. V lost 5 bases and J lost 0, with 13 bases in between. There are 15 residues in the CDR3. CDR3 amino acids: CASSTRRGMNTEAFF. CDR3 nucleotide sequence: TGTGCCAGCAGCACACGACGAGGCATGAACACTGAAGCTTTCTTT.

The rearrangement links TRBV5-1 to TRBJ2-5; the D is unclear. Trimming pared 6 bases from V and 2 bases from J, leaving 14 bases between. The CDR3 runs 14 residues. CDR1 is SGHRS, CDR2 YFSETQ, per germline. The CDR3 nucleotides are TGCGCCAGCACCATTGAACGGCCACAAGAGACCCAGTACTTC. Amino acids: CASTIERPQETQYF.

This clone was seen a handful of times. V is TRBV25-1 and J is TRBJ2-1; TRBD2 matches at 8 bases. This CDR3 region has 15 residues. The V gene end was trimmed by 2 bases and the J gene end by 4 bases; junction bases not matched to a gene: 4. Germline V CDR1 and CDR2: MGHDK, SYGVNS. The CDR3 nucleotides are TGTGCCAGCAGTGAAACGATAGCGGGGTACAATGAGCAGTTCTTC. Its protein is CASSETIAGYNEQFF. Combining the CDR3 with reference TRBV25-1 and TRBJ2-1 gives the whole variable domain EADIYQTPRYLVIGTGKKITLECSQTMGHDKMYWYQQDPGMELHLIHYSYGVNSTEKGDLSSESTVSRIRTEHFPLTLESARPSHTSQYLCASSETIAGYNEQFFGPGTRLTVL.

The chain couples TRBV6-5 to TRBJ2-3; perhaps TRBD2 as D (6 bases). This CDR3 region has 15 residues. Deletions cut 0 bases from V and 4 bases from J, with 11 bases between. Germline V lookup: CDR1 MNHEY, CDR2 SVGAGI. The CDR3 DNA follows: TGTGCCAGCAGTTACTCGACGGGGGTCGCAGATACGCAGTATTTT. It codes for CASSYSTGVADTQYF.

The chain joins TRBV9 to TRBJ1-3, with TRBD1 as a possible D gene (6 bases). V dropped 0 bases and J dropped 2 bases, with 12 bases sitting between them. The CDR3 runs 16 residues. CDR1 is SGDLS and CDR2 is YYNGEE in the germline V gene. In DNA form, the CDR3 reads TGTGCCAGCAGCGTAGCTACGAACAGGGCTGGAAACACCATATATTTT. This sequence encodes CASSVATNRAGNTIYF.

The chain recombines TRBV29-1 with TRBJ1-1, with 12 nucleotides matching TRBD1. CDR3 size: 14 residues. Looked up from germline, CDR1 is SQVTM and CDR2 is ANQGSEA. V was pared by 6 bases and J by 1 base, with 3 bases of the junction left unmatched. The CDR3: CSVPGQGANTEAFF. CDR3 DNA sequence: TGCAGCGTCCCGGGACAGGGGGCGAACACTGAAGCTTTCTTT.

The table lists this clone with a few counts. The chain has TRBV4-3 and TRBJ1-5, with 7 bases that match TRBD1. The CDR3 is 16 amino acids. CDR1 LGHNA and CDR2 YSLEER come from the germline V gene. Trimming took 1 base from V and 1 from J; bases not matched to a gene: 4. This chain's CDR3 is CASSQAGGKSNQPQHF. In DNA form, the CDR3 reads TGCGCCAGCAGCCAAGCAGGGGGTAAGAGCAATCAGCCCCAGCATTTT.

The chain has TRBV7-9 and TRBJ2-5; D gene uncertain. CDR3 size: 11 residues. The germline V and J ends were trimmed by 5 bases and 4 bases, with 5 bases remaining between them. The germline gives CDR1 SEHNR, CDR2 FQNEAQ (reference sequence). The CDR3 region is CASSPRETQYF. CDR3 DNA sequence: TGTGCCAGCAGCCCGCGAGAGACCCAGTACTTC.

The chain joins TRBV2 to TRBJ2-1; 12 bases line up with TRBD2. This CDR3 contains 15 residues. Germline V gives CDR1 SNHLY, CDR2 FYNNEI. J gave up 10 bases and V 7 bases, and 11 bases lay outside the gene matches. CDR3 residues: CASTKTTSGSVEQFF. The CDR3 bases are TGTGCCAGCACCAAGACGACTAGCGGGAGTGTCGAGCAGTTCTTC.

The chain combines TRBV10-2 with TRBJ2-6, with D perhaps TRBD1 (7 bases). The CDR3 covers 18 residues. V shed 2 bases and J shed 0 bases, with 14 bases lying between them. Germline V lookup: CDR1 WSHSY, CDR2 SAAADI. The CDR3 bases are TGCGCCAGCAGTGAGGCCAACAGGGGAGGCTCTGGGGCCAACGTCCTGACTTTC. This sequence encodes CASSEANRGGSGANVLTF.

This chain uses TRBV7-2 with TRBJ2-1; D possibly corresponds to TRBD2 (6 bases). Trimming stripped 1 base from V and 1 base from J, with 8 bases between. CDR3 length: 15 residues. Per germline, CDR1 SGHTA and CDR2 FQGNSA. As DNA, the CDR3 is TGTGCCAGCAGCTTAGAAGGGAGGTCCTACAATGAGCAGTTCTTC. Its translation is CASSLEGRSYNEQFF.